The rows below give T cell receptor beta chains drawn from one sample of a study of blood T cell repertoires in COVID-19. Measured with immunoSEQ multiplex PCR; TCRdb has only the in-frame clones, and not every one. The table records approximately 90,000 clones, 80% of them present only once. Sequenced material: peripheral blood. Receptors originate from a woman aged 80 or over with acute or convalescent COVID-19. CDR3s include the opening cysteine and the closing phenylalanine or tryptophan. Each record gives: V gene, CDR3 length, clone size, J gene, D gene, CDR3 protein, CDR3 DNA. A D gene is named only where the DNA matches it firmly. The size of a clone is reported for some rows only, either as once, few or many, or as a class for expanded clones.

>TRBV18|15|.|TRBJ2-7|.
CASSPPSSYPYEQYF
TGTGCCAGCTCACCACCGTCTAGCTACCCCTACGAGCAGTACTTC
>TRBV2|14|few|TRBJ2-7|TRBD2
CATGGGPLGDEQYF
TGTGCCACCGGGGGGGGACCCCTAGGCGACGAGCAGTACTTC
>TRBV5-1|16|.|TRBJ2-3|TRBD2
CASSSPTSGRADTQYF
TGCGCCAGCAGCTCCCCGACTAGCGGGAGGGCAGATACGCAGTATTTT
>TRBV6-1|17|few|TRBJ2-6|TRBD1
CASSDGDSFSGANVLTF
TGTGCCAGCAGTGATGGGGACAGCTTCTCTGGGGCCAACGTCCTGACTTTC
>TRBV2|14|.|TRBJ2-7|.
CASTPRLIYDRQYF
TGTGCCAGCACCCCGAGACTTATCTACGATCGGCAGTACTTC
>TRBV3-1/TRBV3-2|14|.|TRBJ1-1|TRBD1
CASSRLTGYTEAFF
TGTGCCAGCAGTCGGCTGACAGGGTACACTGAAGCTTTCTTT
>TRBV6-2/TRBV6-3|15|.|TRBJ2-3|TRBD2
CASSYGGLATDTQYF
TGTGCCAGCAGTTACGGGGGACTAGCCACAGATACGCAGTATTTT
>TRBV5-1|14|once|TRBJ2-7|TRBD1
CASSLRTGGYEQYF
TGCGCCAGCAGCCTCCGGACAGGGGGCTACGAGCAGTACTTC
>TRBV29-1|13|.|TRBJ1-5|TRBD1
CSVELTGDQPQHF
TGCAGCGTTGAATTAACAGGGGATCAGCCCCAGCATTTT
>TRBV19|14|once|TRBJ2-7|TRBD1
CASSMRRDSYEQYF
TGTGCCAGTAGCATGCGCCGGGACAGCTACGAGCAGTACTTC
>TRBV10-3|15|.|TRBJ2-3|.
CAISEGQRAADTQYF
TGTGCCATCAGTGAAGGGCAGAGGGCCGCAGATACGCAGTATTTT
>TRBV6-6|14|.|TRBJ2-7|TRBD1
CASSYRGQGYEQYF
TGTGCCAGCAGTTACAGGGGACAGGGCTACGAGCAGTACTTC
>TRBV19|13|.|TRBJ1-2|TRBD1
CASTPGQLYGYTF
TGTGCCAGTACCCCGGGACAGCTCTATGGCTACACCTTC
>TRBV7-9|14|.|TRBJ2-7|.
CASAQGRGGVEQYF
TGTGCCAGCGCCCAGGGGCGGGGAGGGGTCGAGCAGTACTTC
>TRBV10-1|14|.|TRBJ2-2|TRBD1
CASSEGTGAGELFF
TGCGCCAGCAGTGAGGGGACAGGGGCCGGGGAGCTGTTTTTT
>TRBV5-1|14|.|TRBJ2-1|TRBD2
CASSLSGRVNEQFF
TGCGCCAGCAGCTTAAGCGGGAGGGTCAATGAGCAGTTCTTC
>TRBV5-1|15|.|TRBJ2-5|.
CASSLAGLQQETQYF
TGCGCCAGCAGCCTGGCAGGACTACAACAAGAGACCCAGTACTTC
>TRBV11-2|16|.|TRBJ2-1|TRBD2
CASSLGPSGSYNEQFF
TGTGCCAGCAGCTTAGGGCCTAGCGGCTCCTACAATGAGCAGTTCTTC
>TRBV4-2|15|.|TRBJ2-5|.
CASSQDGAIQETQYF
TGTGCCAGCAGCCAAGATGGGGCTATCCAAGAGACCCAGTACTTC
>TRBV3-1/TRBV3-2|15|once|TRBJ2-5|TRBD2
CASSRPGLAVETQYF
TGTGCCAGCAGCCGGCCGGGACTAGCTGTGGAGACCCAGTACTTC
>TRBV19|13|once|TRBJ2-7|.
CASRYRDPYEQYF
TGTGCCAGTAGATACAGGGACCCCTACGAGCAGTACTTC
>TRBV7-8|14|.|TRBJ2-3|.
CASESRAGVDTQYF
TGTGCCAGCGAGTCCCGGGCAGGGGTAGATACGCAGTATTTT
>TRBV10-3|14|.|TRBJ2-3|.
CAIRSGLAADTQYF
TGTGCCATCAGGAGCGGGTTGGCGGCAGATACGCAGTATTTT
>TRBV2|14|.|TRBJ1-5|.
CARGSQVSNQPQHF
TGTGCCAGAGGGTCACAGGTTAGCAATCAGCCCCAGCATTTT
>TRBV7-2|17|.|TRBJ2-2|TRBD2
CASSSPIGGGSTGELFF
TGTGCCAGCAGCTCGCCGATTGGCGGGGGGAGCACCGGGGAGCTGTTTTTT
>TRBV5-8|19|.|TRBJ2-1|TRBD1
CASSWGPGTGLIRYNEQFF
TGTGCCAGCAGCTGGGGACCCGGGACAGGGCTCATCAGGTACAATGAGCAGTTCTTC
>TRBV27|11|few|TRBJ2-5|.
CASGLQETQYF
TGTGCCAGCGGCTTGCAAGAGACCCAGTACTTC
>TRBV15|14|.|TRBJ1-3|.
CATSSLDSGNTIYF
TGTGCCACCAGCAGTCTGGACAGCGGAAACACCATATATTTT
>TRBV2|14|.|TRBJ2-5|.
CASRTRQIQETQYF
TGTGCCAGCAGGACCAGGCAGATCCAAGAGACCCAGTACTTC
>TRBV5-1|16|.|TRBJ2-7|.
CASSLASSRGDYEQYF
TGCGCCAGCAGCTTGGCCTCTTCCCGAGGAGACTACGAGCAGTACTTC
>TRBV5-1|15|.|TRBJ2-7|TRBD2
CASSLSLAGGNEQYF
TGCGCCAGCAGCTTGTCCTTAGCGGGAGGTAACGAGCAGTACTTC
>TRBV2|13|.|TRBJ2-2|.
CASSDIAFGELFF
TGTGCCAGCAGTGACATAGCGTTCGGGGAGCTGTTTTTT
>TRBV2|15|.|TRBJ2-2|.
CASSEGSGSTGELFF
TGTGCCAGCAGTGAAGGCTCCGGGAGTACCGGGGAGCTGTTTTTT
>TRBV7-2|15|.|TRBJ2-1|TRBD1
CASTRTGEGYNEQFF
TGTGCCAGCACCAGGACAGGGGAAGGGTACAATGAGCAGTTCTTC
>TRBV21-1|17|once|TRBJ2-7|.
CASSKGLAGGPYYEQYF
TGTGCCAGCAGCAAAGGACTAGCGGGAGGGCCTTACTACGAGCAGTACTTC
>TRBV18|13|.|TRBJ1-1|TRBD1
CASSPEGQGKAFF
TGTGCCAGCTCACCAGAAGGACAGGGCAAAGCTTTCTTT
>TRBV5-1|13|.|TRBJ2-5|TRBD2
CASSVAGGETQYF
TGCGCCAGCAGTGTAGCGGGAGGTGAGACCCAGTACTTC
>TRBV28|11|.|TRBJ1-2|.
CASRYNYGYTF
TGTGCCAGCAGGTATAACTATGGCTACACCTTC
>TRBV19|13|once|TRBJ1-6|TRBD1
CASGTGAGSPLHF
TGTGCCAGCGGGACAGGGGCAGGTTCACCCCTCCACTTT
>TRBV27|22|.|TRBJ2-4|TRBD2
CASSLLGWGYLAGAGAKNIQYF
TGTGCCAGCAGTTTATTGGGTTGGGGGTACCTAGCGGGAGCAGGAGCCAAAAACATTCAGTACTTC
>TRBV25-1|15|.|TRBJ2-7|TRBD2
CASRGPGLATYEQYF
TGTGCCAGCAGGGGACCGGGACTAGCGACCTACGAGCAGTACTTC
>TRBV5-1|15|.|TRBJ1-4|.
CASSLEVGVNEKLFF
TGCGCCAGCAGCTTGGAAGTAGGGGTTAATGAAAAACTGTTTTTT
>TRBV5-8|16|.|TRBJ2-3|TRBD1
CASSSAHRGGTDTQYF
TGTGCCAGCAGCTCCGCCCACAGGGGAGGCACAGATACGCAGTATTTT
>TRBV27|14|once|TRBJ1-1|.
CASSFRQLNTEAFF
TGTGCCAGCAGTTTTCGACAGCTGAACACTGAAGCTTTCTTT
>TRBV5-4|15|.|TRBJ1-5|.
CASSLGPGSNQPQHF
TGTGCCAGCAGCTTGGGTCCAGGAAGCAATCAGCCCCAGCATTTT
>TRBV9|14|.|TRBJ1-3|TRBD1
CASSVGDSGNTIYF
TGTGCCAGCAGCGTAGGGGACAGTGGAAACACCATATATTTT
>TRBV7-9|17|once|TRBJ2-4|TRBD2
CASSSPGTSGRRNIQYF
TGTGCCAGCAGCTCCCCAGGGACTAGCGGGAGAAGAAACATTCAGTACTTC
>TRBV5-1|17|.|TRBJ2-5|TRBD1
CASSLGFTPGGEETQYF
TGCGCCAGCAGCTTGGGGTTCACGCCAGGGGGTGAAGAGACCCAGTACTTC
>TRBV5-5|14|.|TRBJ2-3|TRBD1
CASTRDRGYDTQYF
TGTGCCAGCACCCGGGACAGGGGATATGATACGCAGTATTTT
>TRBV24-1|15|.|TRBJ2-1|TRBD2
CATSDGTSVYNEQFF
TGTGCCACCAGTGATGGGACTAGCGTCTACAATGAGCAGTTCTTC
>TRBV30|13|.|TRBJ1-3|.
CAWRQELGNTIYF
TGTGCCTGGAGGCAGGAACTTGGAAACACCATATATTTT
>TRBV12-2|12|few|TRBJ1-5|.
CASRPRVQPQHF
TGTGCAAGTCGCCCGCGGGTTCAGCCCCAGCATTTT
>TRBV6-1|17|.|TRBJ2-1|TRBD2
CASSEFRTSGRANEQFF
TGTGCCAGCAGTGAATTCAGGACTAGCGGGAGGGCCAATGAGCAGTTCTTC
>TRBV2|13|.|TRBJ2-7|TRBD1
CASKDRADYEQYF
TGTGCCAGCAAGGACAGGGCGGACTACGAGCAGTACTTC
>TRBV6-6|15|.|TRBJ2-2|.
CASSFSTVTTGELFF
TGTGCCAGCAGTTTCTCGACAGTCACAACCGGGGAGCTGTTTTTT